One and the same sample provided the 22 T cell receptor beta chains below, sequenced in a study of blood T cell repertoires in COVID-19. Generated by immunoSEQ multiplex PCR, the TCRdb table keeps only in-frame clones and is missing some. The sample has about 190,000 clones, around 83% seen once. The material sequenced was peripheral blood. The source is a man in his forties or fifties with active or convalescent COVID-19.

The V and J genes are TRBV5-1 and TRBJ1-5; no definite D call. V was cut by 0 bases and J by 0 bases, with 7 bases left in between. Germline V gives CDR1 SGHRS, CDR2 YFSETQ. There are 15 residues in the CDR3. CDR3 DNA sequence: TGCGCCAGCAGCTTGGATGCACTTAGCAATCAGCCCCAGCATTTT. Translation: CASSLDALSNQPQHF.

The V and J genes are TRBV28 and TRBJ1-4; TRBD1 matches at 9 bases. The V segment lost 7 bases and the J segment 8 bases; nucleotides outside the gene matches: 8. Germline loops: CDR1 MDHEN, CDR2 SYDVKM. The CDR3 totals 14 residues. CDR3: CASTPGTGREKLFF. The CDR3 nucleotides read TGTGCCAGCACCCCTGGGACAGGGAGGGAAAAACTGTTTTTT.

CDR3 DNA sequence: TGCAGCGGCCCGGTGGAAGGGGGCGAGACCCAGTACTTC. It translates to CSGPVEGGETQYF. The chain is built from TRBV29-1 and TRBJ2-5, with 7 bases identical to TRBD1. Germline-derived CDR1 and CDR2 are SQVTM and ANQGSEA. CDR3 length: 13 residues. V lost 7 bases and J lost 5; bases outside the gene matches: 10. The complete variable domain, with remaining parts taken from reference TRBV29-1 and TRBJ2-5, reads SAVISQKPSRDICQRGTSLTIQCQVDSQVTMMFWYRQQPGQSLTLIATANQGSEATYESGFVIDKFPISRPNLTFSTLTVSNMSPEDSSIYLCSGPVEGGETQYFGPGTRLLVL.

The chain is built from TRBV3-1 (or the pseudogene TRBV3-2) and TRBJ2-5, with D perhaps matching TRBD2 (5 bases). The V gene lost 0 bases and the J gene lost 5 bases, with 13 bases spanning the gap. This CDR3 spans 15 amino acids. The germline gives CDR1 LGHDT, CDR2 YNNKEL (reference sequence). In nucleotides, the CDR3 is TGTGCCAGCAGCCAAGAAGGCACTAGTAGGGAGACCCAGTACTTC. It codes for CASSQEGTSRETQYF.

The chain employs TRBV7-2 and TRBJ1-2, with 8 positions matching TRBD1. Germline V gene lookup returns CDR1 SGHTA and CDR2 FQGNSA. J was trimmed by 7 bases and V by 2 bases; bases with no gene match: 9. This CDR3 region has 15 residues. CDR3 sequence (DNA): TGTGCCAGCAGCTTAAGGAGGCAGGGGGCTGGTGGCTACACCTTC. This translates into CASSLRRQGAGGYTF.

The V call is TRBV15, the J call TRBJ1-1; tentatively, D is TRBD1 (5 bases). This CDR3 contains 16 residues. Germline V gene data show CDR1 as LNHNV and CDR2 as YYDKDF (reference sequence). The V end was cut by 3 bases, the J end by 1 base, with 15 bases between. The CDR3 sequence: CATSRGPGLKNTEAFF. The CDR3 bases are TGTGCCACCAGCAGGGGACCGGGACTTAAGAACACTGAAGCTTTCTTT.

V gene TRBV6-2 or TRBV6-3 combines with J gene TRBJ2-1; 7 nucleotides match TRBD2. V dropped 0 bases and J dropped 14; count of bases not matched to a gene: 7. The CDR3 runs to 13 residues. Germline V gene data show CDR1 as MNHEY and CDR2 as SVGEGT. Here the CDR3 DNA reads TGTGCCAGCAGTTACTCGAGGAGAGGACTAGAGTTCTTC. It specifies CASSYSRRGLEFF.

The V call is TRBV28, the J call TRBJ1-1, with D perhaps matching TRBD1 (6 bases). Germline-derived CDR1 and CDR2 are MDHEN and SYDVKM. The ends were cut back, 10 bases at V and 0 bases at J, with 15 bases in the middle. The CDR3 runs to 14 residues. CDR3 region: CATRTDLMNTEAFF. The CDR3 DNA sequence: TGTGCCACCCGGACAGACCTTATGAACACTGAAGCTTTCTTT.

The chain combines TRBV28 with TRBJ1-1; D is possibly TRBD1 (6 bases). Trimming stripped 7 bases from V and 5 bases from J, with 17 bases between. CDR3 length: 14 amino acids. Germline V lookup: CDR1 MDHEN, CDR2 SYDVKM. CDR3 loop: CASTLVGAGTEAFF. The CDR3 DNA reads as TGTGCCAGCACCCTAGTGGGGGCAGGAACTGAAGCTTTCTTT.

The V call is TRBV7-6, the J call TRBJ1-4; 9 nucleotides align to TRBD1. Trimming removed 3 bases from V and 8 bases from J; junction bases left unmatched: 4. The CDR3 runs 14 residues. CDR1 and CDR2 (germline): SGHVS, FNYEAQ. As DNA, the CDR3 is TGTGCCAGCAGCTTGGGGACAGGGTCCGAAAAACTGTTTTTT. Its translation is CASSLGTGSEKLFF. The variable domain in full, completed from reference TRBV7-6 and TRBJ1-4, reads GAGVSQSPRYKVTKRGQDVALRCDPISGHVSLYWYRQALGQGPEFLTYFNYEAQQDKSGLPNDRFSAERPEGSISTLTIQRTEQRDSAMYRCASSLGTGSEKLFFGSGTQLSVL.

This sequence joins TRBV6-5 and TRBJ1-2; D might be TRBD1 (5 bases). V was shortened by 2 bases and J by 6 bases, with 10 bases between the two germline ends. Germline values: CDR1 MNHEY, CDR2 SVGAGI. CDR3 length: 13 residues. The CDR3 here is CASSYADNDGYTF. CDR3 DNA: TGTGCCAGCAGTTACGCGGACAACGATGGCTACACCTTC.

V usage is TRBV19 and J usage is TRBJ2-6; the match to TRBD1 covers 7 bases. J lost 4 bases, V lost 5 bases, and 8 bases had no gene match. This CDR3 is built from 16 residues. CDR1 LNHDA and CDR2 SQIVND come from the germline V gene (reference sequence). The CDR3 sequence: CASSRNRGAGANVLTF. CDR3 nucleotides: TGTGCCAGTAGTCGAAACAGGGGTGCGGGGGCCAACGTCCTGACTTTC.

V and J are TRBV2 and TRBJ2-5; perhaps TRBD2 as D (5 bases). The V gene lost 4 bases and the J gene lost 7 bases, with 10 bases spanning the gap. The CDR3 is 12 amino acids. Germline V lookup: CDR1 SNHLY, CDR2 FYNNEI. The CDR3: CASSGSRGTQYF. CDR3 sequence (DNA): TGTGCCAGCAGTGGGTCACGGGGGACCCAGTACTTC.

CDR3 in amino acids: CAISSSYEQYF. As DNA, the CDR3 is TGTGCCATCAGCTCCTCCTACGAGCAGTACTTC. The chain employs TRBV10-3 and TRBJ2-7; D is uncertain. Per the germline V gene, CDR1 is ENHRY and CDR2 is SYGVKD. This CDR3 spans 11 amino acids. V gave up 6 bases and J gave up 0 bases, with 3 bases separating them.

This clone was recorded once. The chain employs TRBV9 and TRBJ1-2; TRBD1 aligns across 10 bases. The CDR3 has 19 residues. Germline trimming cut 0 bases from V and 4 bases from J; bases unmatched to any gene: 15. The germline CDR1 and CDR2 sequences are SGDLS and YYNGEE. CDR3 coding DNA: TGTGCCAGCAGCGTAGGTTTGAGACAGGGGGCGCCCCTAGGCTATGGCTACACCTTC. It encodes CASSVGLRQGAPLGYGYTF.

Only a few counts were recorded for this clone. This chain connects TRBV30 to TRBJ1-4; the match to TRBD1 covers 9 bases. V dropped 5 bases and J dropped 8; count of bases not matched to a gene: 12. This CDR3 has 15 residues. CDR1 and CDR2 (germline): GTSNPN, SVGIG (reference sequence). CDR3 amino acids: CAWGRMGQGGEKLFF. The CDR3 DNA reads TGTGCCTGGGGACGTATGGGACAGGGAGGAGAAAAACTGTTTTTT.

This chain links TRBV9 with TRBJ2-3; possibly TRBD2 for D (6 bases). The germline V and J ends were trimmed by 4 bases and 4 bases, with 13 bases remaining between them. This CDR3 spans 14 amino acids. Germline V lookup: CDR1 SGDLS, CDR2 YYNGEE. The CDR3 region has the DNA TGTGCCAGCAGCCAGACTAGTTTCGCAGATACGCAGTATTTT. Amino acids: CASSQTSFADTQYF.

V gene TRBV2 combines with J gene TRBJ2-7, with 7 bases that match TRBD1. There are 15 residues in the CDR3. Unmatched junction bases numbered 13, after V lost 6 bases and J lost 5 bases. CDR1 and CDR2 (germline): SNHLY, FYNNEI. CDR3 nucleotide sequence: TGTGCCAGCAGCCTTACCCGCCGACAGGGTGACGAGCAGTACTTC. Its translation is CASSLTRRQGDEQYF.

Points on this clone: The same CDR3 can be traced to other DNA sequences in this sample. The chain combines TRBV29-1 with TRBJ1-1; the D gene is possibly TRBD1 (5 bases). From germline, CDR1 is SQVTM and CDR2 ANQGSEA. There are 11 residues in the CDR3. Trimming pared 3 bases from V and 5 bases from J, leaving 7 bases between. In nucleotides, the CDR3 is TGCAGCGTTGATAGGGGAACTGAAGCTTTCTTT. Encoded protein: CSVDRGTEAFF.

The chain uses TRBV28 and TRBJ2-1; the D is unclear. With 5 bases removed from V and 4 bases from J, the gap between germline ends came to 12 bases. In germline, CDR1 is MDHEN, CDR2 SYDVKM. The CDR3 runs to 14 residues. CDR3 loop: CASSRLYLYNEQFF. DNA of the CDR3: TGTGCCAGCAGTCGACTCTACCTGTACAATGAGCAGTTCTTC.

CDR3 coding DNA: TGTGCCAGTAGTATAGTCGCGGGGGACTATGGCTACACCTTC. It encodes CASSIVAGDYGYTF. The rearrangement links TRBV19 to TRBJ1-2; TRBD1 might be the D (5 bases). The V end was cut by 1 base, the J end by 3 bases, with 9 bases between. The length of the CDR3 is 14 residues. Germline CDR1 and CDR2: LNHDA and SQIVND (reference sequence).

The J gene is TRBJ1-1, the V gene TRBV27; D not certain. The germline CDR1 and CDR2 sequences are MNHEY and SMNVEV (reference sequence). The CDR3 extends over 14 amino acids. The V end was cut by 3 bases, the J end by 0 bases, with 8 bases between. CDR3 coding DNA: TGTGCCAGCAGTTTCTACAGCATGAACACTGAAGCTTTCTTT. This translates into CASSFYSMNTEAFF.